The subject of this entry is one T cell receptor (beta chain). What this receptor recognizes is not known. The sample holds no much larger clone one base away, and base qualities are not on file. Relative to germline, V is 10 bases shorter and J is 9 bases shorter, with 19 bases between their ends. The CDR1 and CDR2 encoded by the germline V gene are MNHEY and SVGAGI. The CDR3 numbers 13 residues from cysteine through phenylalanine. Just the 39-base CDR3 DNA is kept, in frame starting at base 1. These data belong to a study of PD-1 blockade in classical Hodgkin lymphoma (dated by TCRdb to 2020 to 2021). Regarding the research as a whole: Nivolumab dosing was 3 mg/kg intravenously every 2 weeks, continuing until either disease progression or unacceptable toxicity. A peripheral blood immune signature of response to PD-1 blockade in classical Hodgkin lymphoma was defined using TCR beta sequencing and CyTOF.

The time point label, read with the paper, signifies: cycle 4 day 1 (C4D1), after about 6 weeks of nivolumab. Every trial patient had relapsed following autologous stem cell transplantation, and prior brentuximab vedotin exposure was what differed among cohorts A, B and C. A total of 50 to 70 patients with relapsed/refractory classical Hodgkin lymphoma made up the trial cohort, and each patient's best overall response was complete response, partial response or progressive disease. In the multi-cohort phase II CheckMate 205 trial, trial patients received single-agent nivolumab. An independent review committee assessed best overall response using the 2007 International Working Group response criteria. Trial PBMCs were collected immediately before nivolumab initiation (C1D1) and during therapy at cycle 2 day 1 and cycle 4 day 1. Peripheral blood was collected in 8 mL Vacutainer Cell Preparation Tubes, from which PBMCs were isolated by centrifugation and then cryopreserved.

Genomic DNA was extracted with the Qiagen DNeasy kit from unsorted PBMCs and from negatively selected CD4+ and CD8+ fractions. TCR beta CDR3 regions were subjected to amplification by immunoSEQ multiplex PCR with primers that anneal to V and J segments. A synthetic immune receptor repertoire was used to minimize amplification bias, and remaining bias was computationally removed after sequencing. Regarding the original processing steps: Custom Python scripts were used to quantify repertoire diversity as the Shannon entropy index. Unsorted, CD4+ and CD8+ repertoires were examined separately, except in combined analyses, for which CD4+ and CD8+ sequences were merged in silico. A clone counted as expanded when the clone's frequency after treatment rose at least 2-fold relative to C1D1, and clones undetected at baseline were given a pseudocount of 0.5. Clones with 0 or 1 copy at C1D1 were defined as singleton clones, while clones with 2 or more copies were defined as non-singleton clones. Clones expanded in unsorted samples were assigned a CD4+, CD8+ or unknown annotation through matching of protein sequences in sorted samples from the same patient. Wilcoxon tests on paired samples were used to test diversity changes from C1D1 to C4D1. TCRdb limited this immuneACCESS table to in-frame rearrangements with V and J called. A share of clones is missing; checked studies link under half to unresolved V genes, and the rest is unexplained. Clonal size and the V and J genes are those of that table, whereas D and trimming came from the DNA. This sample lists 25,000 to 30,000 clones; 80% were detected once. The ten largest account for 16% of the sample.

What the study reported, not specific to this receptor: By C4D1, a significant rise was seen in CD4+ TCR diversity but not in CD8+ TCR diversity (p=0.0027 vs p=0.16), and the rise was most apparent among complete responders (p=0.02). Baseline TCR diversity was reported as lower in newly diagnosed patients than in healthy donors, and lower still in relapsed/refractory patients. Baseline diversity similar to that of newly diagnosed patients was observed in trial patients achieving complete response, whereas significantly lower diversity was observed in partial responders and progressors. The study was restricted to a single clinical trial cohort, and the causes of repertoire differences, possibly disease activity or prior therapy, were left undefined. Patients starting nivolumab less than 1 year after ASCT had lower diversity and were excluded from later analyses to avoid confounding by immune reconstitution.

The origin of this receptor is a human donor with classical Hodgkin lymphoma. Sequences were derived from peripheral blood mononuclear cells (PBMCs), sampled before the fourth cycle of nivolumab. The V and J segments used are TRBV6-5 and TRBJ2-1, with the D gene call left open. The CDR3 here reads CATQRLRSGEQFF. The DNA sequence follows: TGTGCCACCCAAAGACTGAGAAGTGGTGAGCAGTTCTTC.